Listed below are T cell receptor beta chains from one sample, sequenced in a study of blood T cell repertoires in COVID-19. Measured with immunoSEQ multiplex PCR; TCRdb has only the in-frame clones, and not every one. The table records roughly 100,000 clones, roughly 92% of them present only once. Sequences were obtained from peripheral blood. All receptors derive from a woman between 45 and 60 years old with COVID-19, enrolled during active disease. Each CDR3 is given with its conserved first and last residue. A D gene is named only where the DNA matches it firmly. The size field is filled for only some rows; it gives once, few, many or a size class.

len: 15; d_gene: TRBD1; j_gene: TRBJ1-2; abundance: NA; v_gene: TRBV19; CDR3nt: TGTGCCAGTAGTATAGGGACAGGGCGTAACTATGGCTACACCTTC; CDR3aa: CASSIGTGRNYGYTF
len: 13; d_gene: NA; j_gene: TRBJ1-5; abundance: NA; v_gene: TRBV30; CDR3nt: TGTGCCTGGAGTGTTAGGGGTAATCAGCCCCAGCATTTT; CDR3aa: CAWSVRGNQPQHF
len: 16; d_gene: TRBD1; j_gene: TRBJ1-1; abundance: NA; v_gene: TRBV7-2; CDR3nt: TGTGCCAGCAGCCCAACCAGGGGGCGCCTGGGCACTGAAGCTTTCTTT; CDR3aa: CASSPTRGRLGTEAFF
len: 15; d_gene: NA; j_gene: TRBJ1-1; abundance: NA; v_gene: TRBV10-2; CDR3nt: TGCGCCACAGGGGCGGGAGGGTCGGTGAACACTGAAGCTTTCTTT; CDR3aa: CATGAGGSVNTEAFF
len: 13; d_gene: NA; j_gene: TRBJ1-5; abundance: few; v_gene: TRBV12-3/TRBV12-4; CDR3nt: TGTGCCAGCAGACGGACTGTCGGTCAGCCCCAGCATTTT; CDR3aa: CASRRTVGQPQHF
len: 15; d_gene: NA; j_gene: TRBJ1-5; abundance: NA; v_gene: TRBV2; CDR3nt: TGTGCCAGCAGTGAAGACGGGTATAGCAATCAGCCCCAGCATTTT; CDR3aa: CASSEDGYSNQPQHF
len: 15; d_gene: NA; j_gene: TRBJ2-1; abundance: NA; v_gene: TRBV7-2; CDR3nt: TGTGCCAGCAGCTTCGTCGCTAGCGAAAACAATGAGCAGTTCTTC; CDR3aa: CASSFVASENNEQFF
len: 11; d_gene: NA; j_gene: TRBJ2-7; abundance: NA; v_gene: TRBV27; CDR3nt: TGTGCCAGCATGAGGGCCGGGGAGCAGTACTTC; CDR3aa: CASMRAGEQYF
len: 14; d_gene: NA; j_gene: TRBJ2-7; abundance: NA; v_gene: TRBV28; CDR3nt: TGTGCCAGCAGTTCTGCAGGCAACTTATACGAGCAGTACTTC; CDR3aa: CASSSAGNLYEQYF
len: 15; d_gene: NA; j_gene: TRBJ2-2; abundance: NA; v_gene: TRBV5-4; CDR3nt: TGTGCCAGCAGCTTTCAGGGTTCAGGTCGCGGGGAGCTGTTTTTT; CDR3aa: CASSFQGSGRGELFF